The 10 T cell receptor beta chains below come from one sample, sequenced in a study of neurological immune-mediated disorders. A single record per CDR3 protein comes from TCRdb applying MiXCR to the 5' RACE reads. The table lists 49,000 or so distinct CDR3 sequences, 4.5% of them singletons, with around 6% in the top ten. The specimen was PBMCs. These TCRs come from a woman between 55 and 75 years old with multiple sclerosis.

This clonotype was observed a few times. This chain connects TRBV20-1 to TRBJ2-1, with 8 nucleotides matching TRBD2. Unmatched junction bases numbered 2, after V lost 6 bases and J lost 7 bases. The CDR3 is 11 amino acids. The germline V gene has CDR1 DFQATT and CDR2 SNEGSKA (reference sequence). The CDR3 DNA reads TGCAGTGCCCCGGGAGGGAATGAGCAGTTCTTC. Its translation is CSAPGGNEQFF.

This clonotype was seen a handful of times. CDR3 sequence: CASSSGGGGYTF. DNA of the CDR3: TGTGCCAGCAGCTCCGGGGGTGGAGGCTACACCTTC. V and J are TRBV3-1 and TRBJ1-2; a possible D gene is TRBD1 (5 bases). CDR3 length equals 12 residues. The V gene's germline CDR1 is LGHDT and CDR2 YNNKEL (reference sequence). Trimming stripped 5 bases from V and 8 bases from J, with 12 bases between.

The table lists this clonotype with many counts. The V call is TRBV20-1, the J call TRBJ2-5, with D hard to call. The germline V gene has CDR1 DFQATT and CDR2 SNEGSKA (reference sequence). The CDR3 runs to 11 residues. Trimming stripped 6 bases from V and 7 bases from J, with 12 bases between. The CDR3 bases are TGCAGTGCATGGAGCCTGGGGACCCAGTACTTC. It encodes CSAWSLGTQYF.

This clonotype was seen ten or more times. The V gene is TRBV20-1, the J gene TRBJ2-1, with D tentatively TRBD2 (5 bases). The CDR3 runs to 13 residues. With 3 bases removed from V and 0 bases from J, the gap between germline ends came to 6 bases. Germline CDR1 and CDR2: DFQATT and SNEGSKA (reference sequence). CDR3 protein: CSASRGSYNEQFF. CDR3 sequence (DNA): TGCAGTGCTAGTCGGGGCTCCTACAATGAGCAGTTCTTC.

The chain couples TRBV27 to TRBJ1-6; D is uncertain. The CDR3 runs to 13 residues. Germline-derived CDR1 and CDR2 are MNHEY and SMNVEV (reference sequence). V lost 3 bases and J lost 2, with 2 bases in between. The CDR3 spells CASSLAYNSPLHF. The DNA for the CDR3 is TGTGCCAGCAGTTTGGCCTATAATTCACCCCTCCACTTT.

Of note for this clonotype: No conserved phenylalanine or tryptophan is present at the end of the CDR3, so a read error is the likely explanation. The CDR3 DNA reads TGCGCCAGCAGCTCCACGGGACAGGGGAATAATTCACCCCTCCACTAT. This codes for CASSSTGQGNNSPLHY. The chain couples TRBV5-1 to TRBJ1-6; 10 bases are a match to TRBD1. CDR1 and CDR2 from the germline V gene are SGHRS and YFSETQ. V lost 3 bases, J lost 5 bases, and 5 bases stayed unmatched. This CDR3 is built from 16 residues.

This clonotype was counted many times. This chain connects TRBV5-1 to TRBJ1-1; possible D gene TRBD1, 5 bases. Between the trimmed V and J ends, which lost 4 bases and 3 bases, there was a span of 10 bases. CDR3 length equals 13 residues. In germline, CDR1 is SGHRS, CDR2 YFSETQ. CDR3: CASSTGDDTEAFF. The CDR3 DNA reads as TGCGCCAGCAGCACGGGGGATGACACTGAAGCTTTCTTT.

In this sample, this clonotype turned up a few times. The chain carries TRBV25-1 and TRBJ2-1, with TRBD2 as a possible D gene (6 bases). The CDR3 contains 14 residues. The V end lost 4 bases, the J end lost 4 bases, and 11 bases lay between the germline ends. In germline, CDR1 is MGHDK, CDR2 SYGVNS. CDR3 protein: CASSGIRGYNEQFF. The CDR3 nucleotides read TGTGCCAGCAGTGGAATCCGGGGGTACAATGAGCAGTTCTTC.

This chain joins TRBV10-2 and TRBJ1-4, with D perhaps TRBD1 (6 bases). Per germline, CDR1 WSHSY and CDR2 SAAADI. CDR3 size: 15 residues. Trimming cost V 3 bases and J 3 bases, with 11 bases left between them. The chain's CDR3 is CASSDTGHANEKLFF. The CDR3 region has the DNA TGCGCCAGCAGTGACACGGGACACGCTAATGAAAAACTGTTTTTT.

The V call is TRBV7-2, the J call TRBJ1-4; D gene unclear. The V end was cut by 5 bases, the J end by 4 bases, with 8 bases between. The germline gives CDR1 SGHTA, CDR2 FQGNSA. This CDR3 is 13 amino acids long. The CDR3 is CASSKQGNEKLFF. In DNA form, the CDR3 reads TGTGCCAGCAGCAAACAAGGTAATGAAAAACTGTTTTTT.